This T cell receptor beta chain came from a study of T-cell memory formation after mild COVID-19 (dated by TCRdb to the early 2020s). Background for the entire study: Most TCR sequence clusters were specific to one of the two donors. T-cell clones expanding and contracting after mild COVID-19 in two donors were tracked by longitudinal TCRalpha and TCRbeta repertoire sequencing. Two young, previously healthy adult volunteers made up the cohort, one male and one female. What the research found in general, with its limitations: Some responding clones were detected in pre-infection memory, suggesting pre-existing cross-reactive memory T cells joined the SARS-CoV-2 response. SARS-CoV-2 specificity of the second-wave clones peaking on day 37 was not confirmed. Only a couple of mild cases were covered by the study, and larger cohorts that include severe cases with pre-infection samples were considered necessary. Contracting CD4+ clones appeared mostly in the CM and EM memory subsets, whereas CD8+ clones were enriched in EMRA. Clones contracting from day 15 to 85 had balanced CD4/CD8 phenotypes, while a second wave expanding from day 15 to 37 was biased towards CD4+.

Ficoll-Paque density gradient centrifugation was the method used to isolate PBMCs. Remarks on this clonotype: What antigen it recognizes has not been identified. No much larger clonotype is one base removed from it; base qualities were not supplied.

The CDR3 runs 13 amino acids, cysteine and phenylalanine included. The kept DNA is CDR3 alone, 39 bases in frame from the first base. CDR1 and CDR2, looked up from the germline V gene, are KGHDR and SFDVKD. The V end loses 5 bases and the J end loses 0 bases, and a stretch of 1 base separates them. The data were produced on an Illumina NovaSeq 6000. TCRalpha and TCRbeta cDNA libraries were constructed by 5'RACE with constant-segment primers, with sample barcodes and unique molecular identifiers being introduced. Trizol reagent was used to extract RNA from every sample. The libraries were amplified in two PCR steps, and the second step added a second sample barcode and Illumina TruSeq adapters. Libraries were sequenced on an Illumina NovaSeq with 2 x 150 bp paired-end reads. From the authors' description of their analysis: The reads were demultiplexed and collapsed into UMI-guided consensus sequences using migec v1.2.7. Using mixcr v2.1.11, UMI consensuses were aligned to TRA and TRB V and J templates and then assembled into clonotypes. A clonotype was counted as expanded or contracted only when both edgeR and NoisET called the clonotype significant, with the noise models trained on biological replicates. For edgeR calls, the thresholds were a false discovery rate-adjusted p below 0.01 and a log2 fold-change of 1. As an exploratory analysis of dynamics, max-normalized trajectories of the 1000 most abundant clonotypes were examined with PCA combined with hierarchical clustering. Each responding clone was given a CD4 or CD8 phenotype based on the CD4+ and CD8+ repertoires, which had been sequenced separately. TCRdb itself trimmed the public reads at Q25 with fastp, ran MiXCR and retained productive beta chains. Entries that share a CDR3 protein sequence are merged under the most common genes and DNA. TCRdb assigned the V and J calls; the authors' analysis was not used. In all, the sample holds hundreds of thousands of distinct CDR3 sequences, and around a sixth of those were seen once. The top ten constitute just over 8% of the sample.

Sequencing input: PBMCs or a T cell subset sorted from them (not recorded which). The chain links TRBV24-1 with TRBJ2-6, with the D gene uncertain. This clonotype was obtained from an adult woman who had mild COVID-19 (a few samples of this study predate the infection). The sample titles of this study are shuffled in the database, so cell type and time point are left out; the donor was told from shared clones. The CDR3: CATSGSGANVLTF. The nucleotides read TGTGCCACCAGTGGCTCTGGGGCCAACGTCCTGACTTTC.